This T cell receptor beta chain was documented in a study of OX40 agonist ivuxolimab in advanced cancers. About the research overall: Dosing consisted of intravenous ivuxolimab at 0.01 to 10 mg/kg every 2 weeks. One hepatocellular carcinoma and a couple of cutaneous melanoma patients partially responded.

This table comes from immunoSEQ multiplex PCR, and its TCRdb copy is limited to in-frame clones, with some not included. The sample holds 67,000 or so clones, about 88% seen once. Patients with a history of autoimmune disease or on systemic immunosuppression were excluded. This clone appeared a few times. What it recognizes is unknown. CDR3 length equals 12 residues. Trimming took off 8 bases at V and 1 base at J, with 8 bases between the two ends. Germline-derived CDR1 and CDR2 are MDHEN and SYDVKM. Whole-study results and caveats: On average, CD8+ T cells had more expanded clones than CD4+.

The source of this sequence is an adult with an advanced solid tumor such as melanoma, head and neck, liver or kidney cancer. The chain recombines TRBV28 with TRBJ2-5; maybe TRBD1 (5 bases). The sequencing here drew on CD4+ or CD8+ T cells sorted from blood, taken in a trial of the OX40 agonist ivuxolimab. The CDR3 here is CASAGFQETQYF. CDR3 in DNA: TGTGCCAGCGCAGGGTTCCAAGAGACCCAGTACTTC.